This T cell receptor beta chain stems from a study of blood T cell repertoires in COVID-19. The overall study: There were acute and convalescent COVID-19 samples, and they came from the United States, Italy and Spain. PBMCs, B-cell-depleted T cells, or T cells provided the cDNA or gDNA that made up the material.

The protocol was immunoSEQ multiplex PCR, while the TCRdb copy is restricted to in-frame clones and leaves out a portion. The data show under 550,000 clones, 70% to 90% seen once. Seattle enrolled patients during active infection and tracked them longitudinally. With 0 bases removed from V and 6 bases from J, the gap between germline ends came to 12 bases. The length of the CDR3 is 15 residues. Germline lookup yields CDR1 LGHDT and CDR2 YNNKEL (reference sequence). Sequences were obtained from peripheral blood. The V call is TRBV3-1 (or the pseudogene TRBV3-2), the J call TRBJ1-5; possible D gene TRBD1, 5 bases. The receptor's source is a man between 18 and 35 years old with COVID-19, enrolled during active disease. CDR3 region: CASSQDLGGGQPQHF. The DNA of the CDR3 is TGTGCCAGCAGCCAAGATCTCGGGGGAGGTCAGCCCCAGCATTTT.